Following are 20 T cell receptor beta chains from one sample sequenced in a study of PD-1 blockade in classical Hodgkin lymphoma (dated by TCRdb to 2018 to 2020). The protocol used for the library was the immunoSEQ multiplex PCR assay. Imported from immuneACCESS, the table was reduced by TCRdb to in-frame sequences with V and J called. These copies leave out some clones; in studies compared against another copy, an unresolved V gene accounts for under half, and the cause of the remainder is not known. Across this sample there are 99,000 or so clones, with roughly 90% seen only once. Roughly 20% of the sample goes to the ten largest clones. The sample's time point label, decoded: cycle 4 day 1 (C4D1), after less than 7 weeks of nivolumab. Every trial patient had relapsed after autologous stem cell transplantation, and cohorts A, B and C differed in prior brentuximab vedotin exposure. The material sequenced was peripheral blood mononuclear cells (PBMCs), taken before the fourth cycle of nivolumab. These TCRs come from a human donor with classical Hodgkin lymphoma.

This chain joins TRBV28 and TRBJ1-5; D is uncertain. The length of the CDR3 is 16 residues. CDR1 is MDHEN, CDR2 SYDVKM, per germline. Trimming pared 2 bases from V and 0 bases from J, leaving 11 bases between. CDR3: CASSLGFRGSNQPQHF. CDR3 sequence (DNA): TGTGCCAGCAGTTTAGGGTTCCGGGGTAGCAATCAGCCCCAGCATTTT.

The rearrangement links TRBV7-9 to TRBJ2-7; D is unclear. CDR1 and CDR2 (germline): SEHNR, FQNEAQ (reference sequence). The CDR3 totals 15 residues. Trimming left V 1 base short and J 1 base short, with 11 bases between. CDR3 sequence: CASSLERNGSYEQYF. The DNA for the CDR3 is TGTGCCAGCAGCTTAGAGCGTAATGGATCCTACGAGCAGTACTTC.

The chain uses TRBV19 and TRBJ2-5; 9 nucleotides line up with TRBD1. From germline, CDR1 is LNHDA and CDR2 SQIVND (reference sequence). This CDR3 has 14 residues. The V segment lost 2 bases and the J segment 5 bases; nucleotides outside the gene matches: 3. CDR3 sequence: CASSITGGWETQYF. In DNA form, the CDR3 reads TGTGCCAGTAGTATAACAGGGGGCTGGGAGACCCAGTACTTC. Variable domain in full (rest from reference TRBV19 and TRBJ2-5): DGGITQSPKYLFRKEGQNVTLSCEQNLNHDAMYWYRQDPGQGLRLIYYSQIVNDFQKGDIAEGYSVSREKKESFPLTVTSAQKNPTAFYLCASSITGGWETQYFGPGTRLLVL.

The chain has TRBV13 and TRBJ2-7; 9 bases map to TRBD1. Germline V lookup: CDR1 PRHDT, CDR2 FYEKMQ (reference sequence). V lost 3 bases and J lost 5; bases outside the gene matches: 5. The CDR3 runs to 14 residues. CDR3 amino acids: CASSFRDRVDEQYF. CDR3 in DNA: TGTGCCAGCAGCTTCCGGGACAGGGTCGACGAGCAGTACTTC.

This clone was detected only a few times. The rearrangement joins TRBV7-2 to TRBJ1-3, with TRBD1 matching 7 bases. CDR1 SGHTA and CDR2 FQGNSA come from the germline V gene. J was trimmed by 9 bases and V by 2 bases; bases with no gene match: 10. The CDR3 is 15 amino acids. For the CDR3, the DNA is TGTGCCAGCAGCTTAAGGGGGACAGAACGCCGCACCATATATTTT. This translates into CASSLRGTERRTIYF.

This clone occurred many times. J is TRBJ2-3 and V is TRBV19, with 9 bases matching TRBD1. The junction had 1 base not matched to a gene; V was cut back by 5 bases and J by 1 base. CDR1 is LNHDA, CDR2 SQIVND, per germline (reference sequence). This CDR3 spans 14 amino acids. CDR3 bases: TGTGCCAGTAGTCGGACAGGGGGCACAGATACGCAGTATTTT. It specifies CASSRTGGTDTQYF.

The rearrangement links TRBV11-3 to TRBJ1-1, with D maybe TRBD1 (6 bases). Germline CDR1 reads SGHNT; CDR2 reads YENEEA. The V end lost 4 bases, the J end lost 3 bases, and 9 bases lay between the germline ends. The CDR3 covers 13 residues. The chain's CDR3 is CASSYNRDTEAFF. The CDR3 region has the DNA TGTGCCAGCAGCTACAACAGGGACACTGAAGCTTTCTTT.

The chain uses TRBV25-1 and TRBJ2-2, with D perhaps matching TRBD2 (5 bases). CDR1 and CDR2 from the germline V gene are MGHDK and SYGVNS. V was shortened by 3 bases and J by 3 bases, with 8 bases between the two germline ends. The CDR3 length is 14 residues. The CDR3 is CASSERADTGELFF. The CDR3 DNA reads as TGTGCCAGCAGTGAGAGGGCAGACACCGGGGAGCTGTTTTTT. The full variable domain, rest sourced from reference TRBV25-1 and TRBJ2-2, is EADIYQTPRYLVIGTGKKITLECSQTMGHDKMYWYQQDPGMELHLIHYSYGVNSTEKGDLSSESTVSRIRTEHFPLTLESARPSHTSQYLCASSERADTGELFFGEGSRLTVL.

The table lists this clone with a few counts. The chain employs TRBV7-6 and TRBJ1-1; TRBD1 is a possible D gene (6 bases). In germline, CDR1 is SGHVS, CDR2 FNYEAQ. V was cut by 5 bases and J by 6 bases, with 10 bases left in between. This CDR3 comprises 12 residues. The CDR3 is CASSSTGSEAFF. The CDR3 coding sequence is TGTGCCAGCAGCAGTACAGGGTCTGAAGCTTTCTTT.

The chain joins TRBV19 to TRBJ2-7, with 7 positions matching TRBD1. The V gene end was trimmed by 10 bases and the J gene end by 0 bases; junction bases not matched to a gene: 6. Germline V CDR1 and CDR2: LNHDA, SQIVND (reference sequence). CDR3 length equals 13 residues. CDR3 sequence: CATQGQLSYEQYF. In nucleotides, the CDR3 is TGTGCCACCCAGGGACAGCTCTCCTACGAGCAGTACTTC.

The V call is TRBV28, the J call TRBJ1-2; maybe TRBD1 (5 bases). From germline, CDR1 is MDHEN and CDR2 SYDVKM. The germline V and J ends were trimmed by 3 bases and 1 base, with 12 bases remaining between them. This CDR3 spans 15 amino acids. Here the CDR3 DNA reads TGTGCCAGCAGTTTTGGGGCGGGGGATAACTATGGCTACACCTTC. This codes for CASSFGAGDNYGYTF.

DNA for the CDR3: TGTGCCAGCAGTTTCTTACAGAGCACAGATACGCAGTATTTT. Translating it yields CASSFLQSTDTQYF. The V gene is TRBV6-6, the J gene TRBJ2-3; D is undetermined. The CDR3 contains 14 residues. V shed 4 bases and J shed 0 bases, with 8 bases lying between them. CDR1 MNHNY and CDR2 SVGAGI come from the germline V gene (reference sequence).

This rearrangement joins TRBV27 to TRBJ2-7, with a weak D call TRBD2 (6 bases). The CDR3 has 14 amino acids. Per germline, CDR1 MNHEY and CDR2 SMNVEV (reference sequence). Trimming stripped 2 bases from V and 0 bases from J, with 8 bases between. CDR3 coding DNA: TGTGCCAGCAGTTTACGGAGGGACTCCTACGAGCAGTACTTC. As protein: CASSLRRDSYEQYF.

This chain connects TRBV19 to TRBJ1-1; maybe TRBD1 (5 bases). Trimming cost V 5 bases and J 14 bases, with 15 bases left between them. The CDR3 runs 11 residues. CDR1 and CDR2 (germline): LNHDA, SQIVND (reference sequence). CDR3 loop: CASSLVGRWFF. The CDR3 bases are TGTGCCAGTAGTCTAGTGGGGCGGTGGTTCTTT.

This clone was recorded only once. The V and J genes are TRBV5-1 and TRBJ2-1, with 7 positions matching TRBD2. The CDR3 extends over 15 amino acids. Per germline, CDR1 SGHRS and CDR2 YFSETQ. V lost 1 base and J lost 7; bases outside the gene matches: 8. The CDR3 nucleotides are TGCGCCAGCAGCTTGATCGCGGGAGTAGGGAATGAGCAGTTCTTC. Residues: CASSLIAGVGNEQFF.

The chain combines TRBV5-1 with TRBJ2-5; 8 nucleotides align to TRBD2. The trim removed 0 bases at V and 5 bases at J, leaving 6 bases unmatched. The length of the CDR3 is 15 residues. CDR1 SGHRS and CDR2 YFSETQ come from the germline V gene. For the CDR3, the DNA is TGCGCCAGCAGCTTGGGGAGCGGGAGCTCGGAGACCCAGTACTTC. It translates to CASSLGSGSSETQYF.

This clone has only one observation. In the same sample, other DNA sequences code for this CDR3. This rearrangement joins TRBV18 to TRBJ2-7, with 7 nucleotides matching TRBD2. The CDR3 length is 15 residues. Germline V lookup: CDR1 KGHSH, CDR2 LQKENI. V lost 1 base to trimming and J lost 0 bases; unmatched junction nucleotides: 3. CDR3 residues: CASSPLSGGSYEQYF. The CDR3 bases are TGTGCCAGCTCACCACTTTCGGGAGGCTCCTACGAGCAGTACTTC. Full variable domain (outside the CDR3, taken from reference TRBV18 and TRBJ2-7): NAGVMQNPRHLVRRRGQEARLRCSPMKGHSHVYWYRQLPEEGLKFMVYLQKENIIDESGMPKERFSAEFPKEGPSILRIQQVVRGDSAAYFCASSPLSGGSYEQYFGPGTRLTVT.

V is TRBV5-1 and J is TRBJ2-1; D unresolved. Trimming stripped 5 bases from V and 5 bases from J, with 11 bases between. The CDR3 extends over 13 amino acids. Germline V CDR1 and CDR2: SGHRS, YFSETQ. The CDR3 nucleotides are TGCGCCAGCAGAATCCCAGGAAACAATGAGCAGTTCTTC. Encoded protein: CASRIPGNNEQFF.

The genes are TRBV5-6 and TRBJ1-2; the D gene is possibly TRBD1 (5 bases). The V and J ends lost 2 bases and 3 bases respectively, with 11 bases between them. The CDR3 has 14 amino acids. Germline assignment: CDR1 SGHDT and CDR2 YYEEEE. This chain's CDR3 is CASSLGAVYYGYTF. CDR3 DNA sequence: TGTGCCAGCAGCTTAGGGGCGGTCTACTATGGCTACACCTTC. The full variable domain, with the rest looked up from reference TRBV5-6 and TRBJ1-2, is DAGVTQSPTHLIKTRGQQVTLRCSPKSGHDTVSWYQQALGQGPQFIFQYYEEEERQRGNFPDRFSGHQFPNYSSELNVNALLLGDSALYLCASSLGAVYYGYTFGSGTRLTVV.

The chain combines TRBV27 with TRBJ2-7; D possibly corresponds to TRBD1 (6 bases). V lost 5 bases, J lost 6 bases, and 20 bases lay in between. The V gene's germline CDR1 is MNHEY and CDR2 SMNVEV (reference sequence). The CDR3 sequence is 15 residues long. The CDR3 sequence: CASSPITGKGSEQYF. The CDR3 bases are TGTGCCAGCAGTCCGATAACAGGGAAGGGAAGCGAGCAGTACTTC.